The 8 T cell receptor beta chains below come from one sample, sequenced in a study of CD8 T cells in Susac syndrome. The RNA input was about 0.5 to 1 ug, and it was reverse transcribed with random hexamers. TCRdb redid the calling of the immunoSEQ multiplex PCR reads with MiXCR, one entry per CDR3 protein. The table has about 120,000 distinct CDR3 sequences, nearly 95% seen once. The sequenced sample consisted of CD4+ T cells from PBMCs. These receptors came from a human donor in good health.

V usage is TRBV13 and J usage is TRBJ2-7; D tentatively fits TRBD1 or TRBD2 (6 bases each). The ends were cut back, 2 bases at V and 6 bases at J, with 14 bases in the middle. Germline-derived CDR1 and CDR2 are PRHDT and FYEKMQ (reference sequence). This CDR3 comprises 14 residues. CDR3 nucleotides: TGTGCCAGCAGCTTAAGGGGGGTCCTTCCCGAGCAGTACTTC. It yields the protein CASSLRGVLPEQYF. The entire variable domain, with the rest obtained from reference TRBV13 and TRBJ2-7, is as follows: AAGVIQSPRHLIKEKRETATLKCYPIPRHDTVYWYQQGPGQDPQFLISFYEKMQSDKGSIPDRFSAQQFSDYHSELNMSSLELGDSALYFCASSLRGVLPEQYFGPGTRLTVT.

The chain carries TRBV10-3 and TRBJ1-2; TRBD1 aligns across 10 bases. The ends lost 4 bases at V and 4 bases at J; junction bases unmatched: 0. Germline V gene sequence: CDR1 ENHRY, CDR2 SYGVKD. The CDR3 totals 13 residues. The CDR3 is CAISGTGGYGYTF. As DNA, the CDR3 is TGTGCCATCAGTGGGACAGGGGGCTATGGCTACACCTTC.

The chain is built from TRBV2 and TRBJ1-2, with D perhaps matching TRBD1 (5 bases). Germline CDR1 SNHLY, CDR2 FYNNEI. The CDR3 runs to 12 residues. V gave up 11 bases and J gave up 4 bases, with 14 bases separating them. This CDR3 is CAVPGLAYGYTF. The CDR3, as DNA: TGTGCCGTTCCGGGACTGGCCTATGGCTACACCTTC.

The V and J genes are TRBV18 and TRBJ2-7; D call uncertain. Trimming pared 2 bases from V and 3 bases from J, leaving 2 bases between. The germline V gene has CDR1 KGHSH and CDR2 LQKENI. The CDR3 runs 11 residues. CDR3 residues: CASSPGYEQYF. The CDR3 nucleotides read TGTGCCAGCTCACCAGGCTACGAGCAGTACTTC.

The V and J genes are TRBV12-3 or TRBV12-4 and TRBJ1-4, with 8 nucleotides matching TRBD1. J was trimmed by 3 bases and V by 9 bases; bases with no gene match: 3. The CDR3 contains 13 residues. The CDR3 is CASTGGPNEKLFF. The CDR3 DNA reads as TGTGCCAGTACAGGGGGGCCTAATGAAAAACTGTTTTTT.

This chain links TRBV12-3 or TRBV12-4 with TRBJ1-1, with D possibly matching TRBD1 (5 bases). The CDR3 loop spans 13 amino acids. Deletions cut 4 bases from V and 1 base from J, with 7 bases between. The CDR3 region has the DNA TGTGCCAGCAGTTACGGGGGGAACACTGAAGCTTTCTTT. This sequence encodes CASSYGGNTEAFF.

The count of this clonotype is one. J is TRBJ2-1 and V is TRBV4-1; D is uncertain. V lost 0 bases, J lost 6 bases, and 24 bases lay in between. CDR1 and CDR2 (germline): MGHRA, YSYEKL. CDR3 length: 19 amino acids. The CDR3 reads CASSQDKGSRLVKVNEQFF. DNA for the CDR3: TGCGCCAGCAGCCAAGATAAAGGTAGTCGGTTGGTCAAGGTCAATGAGCAGTTCTTC.

V usage is TRBV7-2 and J usage is TRBJ1-1, with a tentative D call TRBD1 (6 bases). CDR3 length: 14 residues. V shed 1 base and J shed 7 bases, with 13 bases lying between them. Germline loops: CDR1 SGHTA, CDR2 FQGNSA. The CDR3 nucleotides read TGTGCCAGCAGCTTAGTTACAGGACAGTTTGAAGCTTTCTTT. Encoded protein: CASSLVTGQFEAFF.